The 20 T cell receptor beta chains presented below share a single source sample, sequenced in a study of blood T cell repertoires in COVID-19. Clones were read by immunoSEQ multiplex PCR, and TCRdb kept only the in-frame ones, dropping some. The repertoire holds 100,000 to 150,000 clones, with about 86% as singletons. What was sequenced was PBMCs or T cells enriched from blood (not recorded which). The receptor set was obtained from a middle-aged man with acute COVID-19.

In this sample, this clone turned up a few times. The junction and the germline gene differ at one end; a read error may be behind it. The gene calls are TRBV6-5 and TRBJ1-6; a possible D gene is TRBD1 (6 bases). The germline CDR1 and CDR2 sequences are MNHEY and SVGAGI. The CDR3 length is 15 residues. The CDR3 DNA reads as TGTGCCAGCAGTCCTGGACAGTCCTCTAATTCACCCCTCCACTTT. Residues: CASSPGQSSNSPLHF.

This clone was observed a few times. The V and J genes are TRBV30 and TRBJ1-4, with D uncertain. This CDR3 is 12 amino acids long. V lost 7 bases to trimming and J lost 0 bases, with 6 bases between them. The germline V gene has CDR1 GTSNPN and CDR2 SVGIG (reference sequence). In DNA form, the CDR3 reads TGTGCCTTCACGGCAACTAATGAAAAACTGTTTTTT. Encoded protein: CAFTATNEKLFF. Drawing the rest from reference TRBV30 and TRBJ1-4, the complete variable domain is SQTIHQWPATLVQPVGSPLSLECTVEGTSNPNLYWYRQAAGRGLQLLFYSVGIGQISSEVPQNLSASRPQDRQFILSSKKLLLSDSGFYLCAFTATNEKLFFGSGTQLSVL.

The chain carries TRBV19 and TRBJ1-2; D remains unclear. Germline CDR1 LNHDA, CDR2 SQIVND (reference sequence). The CDR3 spans 13 residues. V dropped 4 bases and J dropped 8 bases, with 14 bases sitting between them. In DNA form, the CDR3 reads TGTGCCAGTAGTACTACGGGAGCCTTGGGCTACACCTTC. Protein: CASSTTGALGYTF.

This chain connects TRBV9 to TRBJ2-3; D possibly corresponds to TRBD2 (5 bases). The V end lost 5 bases, the J end lost 2 bases, and 9 bases lay between the germline ends. Germline-derived CDR1 and CDR2 are SGDLS and YYNGEE. This CDR3 is 13 amino acids long. The CDR3 here is CASRVGNTDTQYF. The CDR3 DNA follows: TGTGCCAGCAGAGTCGGGAACACAGATACGCAGTATTTT.

V and J are TRBV27 and TRBJ1-2; 9 nucleotides align to TRBD1. The germline V gene encodes CDR1 MNHEY and CDR2 SMNVEV (reference sequence). Trimming took 6 bases from V and 8 from J; bases not matched to a gene: 7. This CDR3 spans 13 amino acids. The CDR3 is CASRLQGAGGYTF. In nucleotides, the CDR3 is TGTGCCAGCAGGTTACAGGGGGCGGGGGGCTACACCTTC.

The chain employs TRBV19 and TRBJ2-1; 12 nucleotides match TRBD2. Germline V lookup: CDR1 LNHDA, CDR2 SQIVND (reference sequence). Trimming cost V 5 bases and J 7 bases; bases outside gene matches: 3. This CDR3 is 14 amino acids long. The CDR3 bases are TGTGCCAGTAGTCCTAGCGGGAGGGGAAATGAGCAGTTCTTC. Its translation: CASSPSGRGNEQFF.

The V and J genes are TRBV5-1 and TRBJ1-3; TRBD1 aligns across 10 bases. From germline, CDR1 is SGHRS and CDR2 YFSETQ. The CDR3 runs 16 residues. Germline trimming cut 2 bases from V and 4 bases from J; bases unmatched to any gene: 6. This CDR3 is CASSFSGTGAGNTIYF. Here the CDR3 DNA reads TGCGCCAGCAGCTTTTCCGGGACAGGGGCAGGAAACACCATATATTTT. The full variable domain, its missing parts supplied by reference TRBV5-1 and TRBJ1-3, is KAGVTQTPRYLIKTRGQQVTLSCSPISGHRSVSWYQQTPGQGLQFLFEYFSETQRNKGNFPGRFSGRQFSNSRSEMNVSTLELGDSALYLCASSFSGTGAGNTIYFGEGSWLTVV.

This chain links TRBV9 with TRBJ2-2, with 10 bases lining up with TRBD2. Trimming cost V 1 base and J 5 bases; bases outside gene matches: 8. The CDR3 runs to 17 residues. CDR1 is SGDLS and CDR2 is YYNGEE in the germline V gene. The CDR3 DNA reads as TGTGCCAGCAGCGTAAGGAGCGGGGGGGTTCAAACCGGGGAGCTGTTTTTT. Amino acids: CASSVRSGGVQTGELFF. Variable domain in full (rest from reference TRBV9 and TRBJ2-2): DSGVTQTPKHLITATGQRVTLRCSPRSGDLSVYWYQQSLDQGLQFLIQYYNGEERAKGNILERFSAQQFPDLHSELNLSSLELGDSALYFCASSVRSGGVQTGELFFGEGSRLTVL.

This clone appeared a single time. The chain is built from TRBV7-3 and TRBJ2-3, with D perhaps TRBD2 (5 bases). Deletions cut 5 bases from V and 7 bases from J, with 13 bases between. Germline V lookup: CDR1 SGHTA, CDR2 FQGTGA. CDR3 length: 13 residues. The CDR3 coding sequence is TGTGCCAGCAGCCCCCGAGGGTCACATACGCAGTATTTT. Translation: CASSPRGSHTQYF.

This sequence joins TRBV5-1 and TRBJ1-2; D uncertain. V was pared by 4 bases and J by 8 bases, with 21 bases between. There are 15 residues in the CDR3. In germline, CDR1 is SGHRS, CDR2 YFSETQ. The CDR3 DNA follows: TGCGCCAGCAGCCCGACGGACCTTTTAGGAGGGGGCTACACCTTC. Its protein is CASSPTDLLGGGYTF.

The V and J genes are TRBV27 and TRBJ2-7, with 8 positions matching TRBD2. The V gene end was trimmed by 6 bases and the J gene end by 3 bases; junction bases not matched to a gene: 7. The CDR3 is 14 residues long. CDR1 is MNHEY and CDR2 is SMNVEV in the germline V gene (reference sequence). CDR3 sequence (DNA): TGTGCCAGCAGGGAAACTAGCGGTTTCTACGAGCAGTACTTC. Encoded protein: CASRETSGFYEQYF.

V usage is TRBV5-5 and J usage is TRBJ2-5; D not certain. Germline V lookup: CDR1 SGHKS, CDR2 YYEKEE (reference sequence). The CDR3 sequence is 14 residues long. Trimming took 5 bases from V and 0 from J, leaving 11 bases between them. CDR3 nucleotides: TGTGCCAGCAGTCAAGCATGGTACCAAGAGACCCAGTACTTC. It is translated as CASSQAWYQETQYF.

The CDR3 here is CASSESTVKYSNQPQHF. For the CDR3, the DNA is TGTGCCAGCAGTGAGTCAACGGTAAAATATAGCAATCAGCCCCAGCATTTT. The rearrangement joins TRBV25-1 to TRBJ1-5; D ambiguous. V lost 3 bases and J lost 0, with 15 bases in between. The CDR3 has 17 amino acids. Germline V CDR1 and CDR2: MGHDK, SYGVNS.

Comments on this clone: The sample has other DNA sequences that encode this CDR3 too. The chain carries TRBV6-1 and TRBJ1-2; no clear D. V lost 5 bases, J lost 1 base, and 8 bases lay in between. The CDR3 loop spans 13 amino acids. The V gene's germline CDR1 is MNHNS and CDR2 SASEGT. The CDR3 sequence is CASSRDINYGYTF. The DNA for the CDR3 is TGTGCCAGCAGTCGCGATATTAACTATGGCTACACCTTC.

The chain joins TRBV1 to TRBJ2-2; whether TRBD1, the table's D call, matches the DNA was not checked. TRBV1 is a recognized pseudogene. The CDR3 spans 16 residues. As DNA, the CDR3 is TGCACCAGCACCTTCAAGGGGAACGTTTCCACCGGGGAGCTGTTTTTT. Translated, it gives CTSTFKGNVSTGELFF.

V and J are TRBV2 and TRBJ2-5, with D perhaps TRBD2 (5 bases). The germline V gene encodes CDR1 SNHLY and CDR2 FYNNEI. The V gene lost 4 bases and the J gene lost 3 bases, with 9 bases spanning the gap. The CDR3 sequence is 13 residues long. The CDR3 region has the DNA TGTGCCAGCAGTGCAGAGAGGGAAGAGACCCAGTACTTC. Translated, it gives CASSAEREETQYF.

The chain carries TRBV18 and TRBJ2-4, with 7 bases that match TRBD1. CDR3 length: 14 residues. V was clipped by 4 bases and J by 8 bases; unmatched bases: 8. Germline V CDR1 and CDR2: KGHSH, LQKENI. The CDR3 DNA follows: TGTGCCAGCTCACGGCTTAAGGGGGCAGACATTCAGTACTTC. Its protein is CASSRLKGADIQYF.

The chain combines TRBV7-8 with TRBJ1-4; 8 bases are shared with TRBD1. The CDR3 totals 14 residues. Unmatched junction bases numbered 6, after V lost 5 bases and J lost 7 bases. Germline-derived CDR1 and CDR2 are SGHVS and FQNEAQ. This CDR3 is CASSRTGRSEKLFF. CDR3 in DNA: TGTGCCAGCAGCCGGACAGGGAGGAGTGAAAAACTGTTTTTT.

The rearrangement joins TRBV5-4 to TRBJ2-2, with a weak D call TRBD1 (6 bases). Trimming stripped 0 bases from V and 4 bases from J, with 10 bases between. There are 15 residues in the CDR3. CDR1 is SGHNT, CDR2 YYREEE, per germline (reference sequence). The CDR3 bases are TGTGCCAGCAGCTTGGAAACAGGGAGCACCGGGGAGCTGTTTTTT. Translation gives CASSLETGSTGELFF.

This chain joins TRBV7-3 and TRBJ2-1, with D tentatively TRBD2 (5 bases). CDR1 SGHTA and CDR2 FQGTGA come from the germline V gene. The CDR3 sequence is 15 residues long. V gave up 0 bases and J gave up 5 bases, with 11 bases separating them. The chain's CDR3 is CASSLTRELDNEQFF. The CDR3 DNA is TGTGCCAGCAGCTTAACGAGGGAGTTAGACAATGAGCAGTTCTTC.